These T cell receptor beta chains were read from a single sample in a study of blood T cell repertoires in COVID-19. The protocol was immunoSEQ multiplex PCR, while the TCRdb copy is restricted to in-frame clones and leaves out a portion. The sample consists of 95,000 to 150,000 clones, around 80% of them appearing once. Sample: peripheral blood. These receptors originate from a young man with COVID-19, enrolled during active disease. Each CDR3 is given with its conserved first and last residue. Each record gives: clone size, J gene, D gene, V gene, CDR3 protein, CDR3 DNA. The D gene is left open where the match is weak. Some rows have no size entry. The others give once, few or many, or a class for an expanded clone.

clone_size: .; j_call: TRBJ2-2; d_call: .; v_call: TRBV9; cdr3_aa: CASSITRGGTGELFF; cdr3_nt: TGTGCCAGCAGCATTACTAGAGGTGGCACCGGGGAGCTGTTTTTT
clone_size: .; j_call: TRBJ2-3; d_call: TRBD1; v_call: TRBV6-5; cdr3_aa: CASTRSGGVADTQYF; cdr3_nt: TGTGCCAGCACCAGATCAGGGGGCGTTGCAGATACGCAGTATTTT
clone_size: .; j_call: TRBJ1-1; d_call: TRBD1; v_call: TRBV29-1; cdr3_aa: CSVGTGNTEAFF; cdr3_nt: TGCAGCGTCGGGACAGGGAACACTGAAGCTTTCTTT
clone_size: .; j_call: TRBJ1-5; d_call: .; v_call: TRBV9; cdr3_aa: CASSAPGRAHNYQHF; cdr3_nt: TGTGCCAGCAGCGCCCCGGGGAGGGCCCATAATTACCAGCATTTT
clone_size: .; j_call: TRBJ1-2; d_call: .; v_call: TRBV6-1; cdr3_aa: CASSEGLNYGYTF; cdr3_nt: TGTGCCAGCAGTGAAGGACTGAATTATGGCTACACCTTC
clone_size: once; j_call: TRBJ1-2; d_call: TRBD1; v_call: TRBV19; cdr3_aa: CASTRRTGGSGYTF; cdr3_nt: TGTGCCAGTACCCGAAGGACAGGGGGCTCTGGCTACACCTTC
clone_size: .; j_call: TRBJ2-5; d_call: TRBD1; v_call: TRBV30; cdr3_aa: CAWRQVGQGKTQYF; cdr3_nt: TGTGCCTGGCGTCAAGTGGGACAGGGGAAGACCCAGTACTTC
clone_size: .; j_call: TRBJ2-1; d_call: .; v_call: TRBV28; cdr3_aa: CASSLAGAYSSYNEQFF; cdr3_nt: TGTGCCAGCAGTTTGGCGGGGGCTTATAGCTCCTACAATGAGCAGTTCTTC
clone_size: .; j_call: TRBJ2-1; d_call: TRBD2; v_call: TRBV29-1; cdr3_aa: CSVAYGTSGYNEQFF; cdr3_nt: TGCAGCGTTGCGTACGGGACTAGCGGATACAATGAGCAGTTCTTC
clone_size: .; j_call: TRBJ2-5; d_call: .; v_call: TRBV4-1; cdr3_aa: CASSQEHRAAQETQYF; cdr3_nt: TGCGCCAGCAGCCAAGAACACAGAGCGGCCCAAGAGACCCAGTACTTC
clone_size: .; j_call: TRBJ1-6; d_call: .; v_call: TRBV9; cdr3_aa: CASSDQGPLHF; cdr3_nt: TGTGCCAGCAGCGACCAGGGGCCCCTCCACTTT
clone_size: .; j_call: TRBJ2-2; d_call: TRBD1; v_call: TRBV4-1; cdr3_aa: CASSPRTGTSTGELFF; cdr3_nt: TGCGCCAGCAGCCCGAGGACAGGGACGAGCACCGGGGAGCTGTTTTTT
clone_size: .; j_call: TRBJ1-1; d_call: TRBD1; v_call: TRBV9; cdr3_aa: CASSPRGTEAFF; cdr3_nt: TGTGCCAGCAGCCCCAGGGGGACTGAAGCTTTCTTT
clone_size: .; j_call: TRBJ2-5; d_call: .; v_call: TRBV11-2; cdr3_aa: CASSLGQGKETQYF; cdr3_nt: TGTGCCAGCAGCTTAGGGCAGGGGAAAGAGACCCAGTACTTC
clone_size: .; j_call: TRBJ2-6; d_call: .; v_call: TRBV13; cdr3_aa: CASTQRVFRGTPLISGANVLTF; cdr3_nt: TGTGCCAGCACCCAACGGGTATTTCGCGGGACTCCCCTTATCTCTGGGGCCAACGTCCTGACTTTC
clone_size: .; j_call: TRBJ2-3; d_call: .; v_call: TRBV5-4; cdr3_aa: CASSLLSTDTQYF; cdr3_nt: TGTGCCAGCAGCTTACTTAGCACAGATACGCAGTATTTT
clone_size: .; j_call: TRBJ2-7; d_call: .; v_call: TRBV18; cdr3_aa: CASSPNPAGRSYEQYF; cdr3_nt: TGTGCCAGCTCACCAAACCCGGCAGGAAGATCCTACGAGCAGTACTTC
clone_size: .; j_call: TRBJ2-1; d_call: TRBD2; v_call: TRBV7-8; cdr3_aa: CASSRLAGLYNEQFF; cdr3_nt: TGTGCCAGCAGCCGACTAGCGGGGCTCTACAATGAGCAGTTCTTC
clone_size: .; j_call: TRBJ2-2; d_call: TRBD2; v_call: TRBV29-1; cdr3_aa: CSVGLAVGELFF; cdr3_nt: TGCAGCGTAGGACTAGCCGTAGGGGAGCTGTTTTTT
clone_size: .; j_call: TRBJ1-2; d_call: .; v_call: TRBV29-1; cdr3_aa: CSVVGLSFDYGYTF; cdr3_nt: TGCAGCGTTGTCGGTCTGTCGTTTGACTATGGCTACACCTTC
clone_size: .; j_call: TRBJ1-2; d_call: .; v_call: TRBV7-9; cdr3_aa: CASSLTAGPGYGYTF; cdr3_nt: TGTGCCAGCAGCTTAACGGCAGGGCCCGGATATGGCTACACCTTC
clone_size: .; j_call: TRBJ2-3; d_call: TRBD1; v_call: TRBV20-1; cdr3_aa: CSATGEDTQYF; cdr3_nt: TGCAGTGCGACAGGGGAAGATACGCAGTATTTT
clone_size: .; j_call: TRBJ2-1; d_call: .; v_call: TRBV5-6; cdr3_aa: CASSLVARRDEQFF; cdr3_nt: TGTGCCAGCAGCTTGGTGGCCCGGAGGGATGAGCAGTTCTTC
clone_size: .; j_call: TRBJ2-1; d_call: .; v_call: TRBV4-1; cdr3_aa: CASSVQTAQNEQFF; cdr3_nt: TGCGCCAGCAGCGTGCAGACCGCACAGAATGAGCAGTTCTTC
clone_size: .; j_call: TRBJ2-5; d_call: TRBD1; v_call: TRBV7-9; cdr3_aa: CASSPVTGGGETQYF; cdr3_nt: TGTGCCAGCAGCCCTGTGACAGGGGGAGGCGAGACCCAGTACTTC
clone_size: .; j_call: TRBJ1-2; d_call: .; v_call: TRBV5-4; cdr3_aa: CASSLEQGYYGYTF; cdr3_nt: TGTGCCAGCAGCTTGGAGCAGGGTTACTATGGCTACACCTTC
clone_size: .; j_call: TRBJ2-7; d_call: TRBD1; v_call: TRBV29-1; cdr3_aa: CSTTGTGGPTYEQYF; cdr3_nt: TGCAGCACGACCGGGACAGGGGGCCCAACCTACGAGCAGTACTTC